This T cell receptor beta chain was recovered during a study of T cell clonotyping in hematopoietic cell transplantation. The assay was immunoSEQ multiplex PCR, and TCRdb's table has in-frame clones only and misses some. The sample consists of about 10,000 clones, roughly three quarters of them appearing once. The study, taken as a whole, reports: No sorting was done, leaving CD4 and CD8 contributions mixed.

In regard to this clone: Its antigen is unidentified.

Trimming left V 4 bases short and J 0 bases short, with 18 bases between. The CDR3 totals 18 residues. Germline values: CDR1 MGHRA, CDR2 YSYEKL. This sequence was found in a female patient aged 35-55 years who had an allogeneic stem cell transplant from a related donor, so T cells may come from the graft donor. Some clones in this sample may be carry-over from other donors' samples. The sequenced sample was PBMCs, obtained 30 days after allogeneic stem cell transplant. The chain joins TRBV4-1 to TRBJ2-2; no firm D call. The chain's CDR3 is CASSLQKRSDANTGELFF. In DNA form, the CDR3 reads TGCGCCAGCAGCCTCCAAAAAAGGAGCGACGCGAACACCGGGGAGCTGTTTTTT.